The rows below give T cell receptor beta chains drawn from one sample of a study of blood T cell repertoires in COVID-19. Produced via immunoSEQ multiplex PCR; TCRdb's table is partial and in-frame only. This sample has over 45,000 clones, with approximately 80% found just once. The sample comprised peripheral blood. The receptor set was obtained from a woman older than 75 with active or convalescent COVID-19. Both conserved end residues are part of each CDR3. D genes are given only for firm matches. Where a row states a size, it is once, few, many or the class of an expanded clone; other rows omit it.

V gene	clone size	J gene	D gene	CDR3 DNA	CDR3 protein
TRBV24-1	NA	TRBJ1-1	NA	TGTGCCACCTCGCGTGGGAGGGGCACTGAAGCTTTCTTT	CATSRGRGTEAFF
TRBV15	few	TRBJ1-5	NA	TGTGCCACCAGCTCCCGAGATCGGTGGCAGCCCCAGCATTTT	CATSSRDRWQPQHF
TRBV14	NA	TRBJ1-6	NA	TGTGCCAGCAGCCAAGTACAGAATAATTCACCCCTCCACTTT	CASSQVQNNSPLHF
TRBV10-3	NA	TRBJ1-1	NA	TGTGCCATCAGGGGGCTCGGTGAAGCTTTCTTT	CAIRGLGEAFF
TRBV6-6	NA	TRBJ2-1	NA	TGTGCCAGCAGTGCCCAGGGACTCGACACCAATGAGCAGTTCTTC	CASSAQGLDTNEQFF
TRBV23-1	few	TRBJ1-1	NA	TGCGCCAGCAGTCAAAATAAGGCAGGGCGTACTGAAGCTTTCTTT	CASSQNKAGRTEAFF
TRBV3-1/TRBV3-2	NA	TRBJ1-4	NA	TGTGCCAGCAGCGGGAGGGAAAAACTGTTTTTT	CASSGREKLFF
TRBV10-1	NA	TRBJ1-6	NA	TGCGCCAGGGAGCCACCTAATTCACCCCTCCACTTT	CAREPPNSPLHF
TRBV6-1	NA	TRBJ1-5	NA	TGTGCCAGCAGTGAATTGGGCCATCAGCCCCAGCATTTT	CASSELGHQPQHF
TRBV12-3/TRBV12-4	few	TRBJ2-1	NA	TGTGCCAGCAGTTTTCCCCCTTACAATGAGCAGTTCTTC	CASSFPPYNEQFF
TRBV5-1	few	TRBJ2-7	NA	TGCGCCAGCAGCTTGGCCCAGTTCCACGAGCAGTACTTC	CASSLAQFHEQYF
TRBV7-9	NA	TRBJ1-2	TRBD1	TGTGCCAGCAGCTATAACACAGGGGGAAAGGATGGCTACACCTTC	CASSYNTGGKDGYTF
TRBV19	NA	TRBJ1-3	NA	TGTGCCAGCGGGAGTTCTGGAAACACCATATATTTT	CASGSSGNTIYF
TRBV6-5	NA	TRBJ1-2	NA	TGTGCCAGCAGTTACTCAGTGGCCCCAAGGGGCTATGGCTACACCTTC	CASSYSVAPRGYGYTF
TRBV28	NA	TRBJ1-6	TRBD1	TGTGCCAGCAGTTCACCCGGGACAGGGAGCTCCTATAATTCACCCCTCCACTTT	CASSSPGTGSSYNSPLHF
TRBV27	once	TRBJ1-1	NA	TGTGCCAGCAGTTTACGGTGGAACACTGAAGCTTTCTTT	CASSLRWNTEAFF
TRBV9	NA	TRBJ2-7	TRBD2	TGTGCCAGCGCCCGGACCTCTAGCGGTGGTTACGAGCAGTACTTC	CASARTSSGGYEQYF
TRBV7-9	NA	TRBJ2-2	TRBD1	TGTGCCAGCAGCTGGTGGGCAGGGGGTGACACCGGGGAGCTGTTTTTT	CASSWWAGGDTGELFF
TRBV19	NA	TRBJ1-5	TRBD1	TGTGCCAGTATGAGAGGGACAGGGGGACAGCCCCGGCATTTT	CASMRGTGGQPRHF
TRBV2	NA	TRBJ1-1	NA	TGTGCCAGCAGGAGGGAGGGGGGGACTGAAGCTTTCTTT	CASRREGGTEAFF
TRBV15	NA	TRBJ2-2	TRBD2	TGTGCCACCAGCAGTAGCGGGGGGTTTCAGACCGGGGAGCTGTTTTTT	CATSSSGGFQTGELFF
TRBV7-8	few	TRBJ1-1	TRBD1	TGTGCCAGCAGATTTGGACAGGGCGAAGCTTTCTTT	CASRFGQGEAFF
TRBV5-1	NA	TRBJ2-5	TRBD1	TGCGCCAGCAGCTTCACTCCGGACAGGCAAGAGACCCAGTACTTC	CASSFTPDRQETQYF
TRBV2	many	TRBJ2-2	TRBD2	TGTGCCAGCAGAGCTCTAGCGGGGGTGGCCGGGGAGCTGTTTTTT	CASRALAGVAGELFF
TRBV27	NA	TRBJ1-4	NA	TGTGCCAGCAGTCAGGGGACGGGTGCAACTAATGAAAAACTGTTTTTT	CASSQGTGATNEKLFF
TRBV28	NA	TRBJ1-2	NA	TGTGCCAGCATAGACAGTAACTATGGCTACACCTTC	CASIDSNYGYTF
TRBV5-4	NA	TRBJ1-1	NA	TGTGCCAGCAGCCTAGACCAACTGAACACTGAAGCTTTCTTT	CASSLDQLNTEAFF
TRBV5-1	NA	TRBJ2-7	NA	TGCGCCAGCAGCTTGTCCCAGTACGAGCAGTACTTC	CASSLSQYEQYF
TRBV6-4	NA	TRBJ2-1	TRBD2	TGTGCCAGCAGTGACTCAAAAGCGGGGGGTGACAATGAGCAGTTCTTC	CASSDSKAGGDNEQFF
TRBV7-6	NA	TRBJ1-6	NA	TGTGCCAGCAGTCGGACAGATGATAATTCACCCCTCCACTTT	CASSRTDDNSPLHF
TRBV4-2	NA	TRBJ2-4	NA	TGTGCCAGCAGCCAAGATTATGGCCCCTTAACGGGAAACATTCAGTACTTC	CASSQDYGPLTGNIQYF
TRBV19	NA	TRBJ2-3	TRBD2	TGTGCCAGTAGTATTGGACTAGCGGGGTCCACAGATACGCAGTATTTT	CASSIGLAGSTDTQYF
TRBV7-9	NA	TRBJ2-1	NA	TGTGCCAGCAGCCCCCAGGGGACCTACAATGAGCAGTTCTTC	CASSPQGTYNEQFF
TRBV6-5	NA	TRBJ2-3	TRBD2	TGTGCCAGCTGGGGGGGACTACTCACAGATACGCAGTATTTT	CASWGGLLTDTQYF
TRBV7-2	NA	TRBJ2-5	NA	TGTGCCAGCAGCCCGGGACTCCCCACAGAGACCCAGTACTTC	CASSPGLPTETQYF
TRBV15	NA	TRBJ1-2	NA	TGTGCCACCAGCAGAGTAGACGGGGGTGGCTACACCTTC	CATSRVDGGGYTF
TRBV20-1	NA	TRBJ1-3	NA	TGCAGTGGGCCCTCTGGAAACACCATATATTTT	CSGPSGNTIYF
TRBV7-3	once	TRBJ2-2	TRBD2	TGTGCCAGCAGCCCTGGGGCGCGGGGGGCCGACACCGGGGAGCTGTTTTTT	CASSPGARGADTGELFF
TRBV7-6	NA	TRBJ1-5	NA	TGTGCCAGCAGCTTAGCTCCTAATCAGCCCCAGCATTTT	CASSLAPNQPQHF
TRBV11-2	NA	TRBJ1-4	NA	TGTGCCAGCAGCTTAGGAGGAACTAATGAAAAACTGTTTTTT	CASSLGGTNEKLFF
TRBV2	many	TRBJ2-7	TRBD2	TGTGCCAGCGGAGGGACTAGCGGGGGCCCCTACGAGCAGTACTTC	CASGGTSGGPYEQYF
TRBV29-1	NA	TRBJ2-1	NA	TGCAGCGTTGATGGAGGGGGCGCCTACAATGAGCAGTTCTTC	CSVDGGGAYNEQFF
TRBV7-2	NA	TRBJ2-5	TRBD2	TGTGCCAGCAGACCGGGGGGTGGAGAGACCCAGTACTTC	CASRPGGGETQYF
TRBV10-2	few	TRBJ1-5	NA	TGCGCCAGCAGTGAGAACGGGGGAACTCAGCCCCAGCATTTT	CASSENGGTQPQHF
TRBV29-1	NA	TRBJ2-3	TRBD2	TGCAGCGTTGTTGGGGGGGGCACAGATACGCAGTATTTT	CSVVGGGTDTQYF
TRBV12-3/TRBV12-4	NA	TRBJ1-2	NA	TGTGCCAGCAGTTTGCCGGGGGGCTACACCTTC	CASSLPGGYTF
TRBV5-1	NA	TRBJ2-1	NA	TGCGCCAGCAGCCTGGCCGCCGGGAATGAGCAGTTCTTC	CASSLAAGNEQFF
TRBV6-5	NA	TRBJ1-2	TRBD1	TGTGCCAGCAGTTACTCCGGACAGGGGGGAGGGGGCTACACCTTC	CASSYSGQGGGGYTF
TRBV28	NA	TRBJ1-5	NA	TGTGCCAGCAGCGGGGTCTTCGTACAGCCCCAGCATTTT	CASSGVFVQPQHF
TRBV5-4	NA	TRBJ1-3	NA	TGTGCCAGCAGCTTGGGTGTAGAGCCAAACACCATATATTTT	CASSLGVEPNTIYF
TRBV15	NA	TRBJ1-3	NA	TGTGCCACCAGCAGAGATCGTACAGGGACGAACACCATATATTTT	CATSRDRTGTNTIYF
TRBV24-1	NA	TRBJ2-2	NA	TGTGCCACCAGTGATACAGGGACGACCGGGGAGCTGTTTTTT	CATSDTGTTGELFF
TRBV5-4	NA	TRBJ1-2	NA	TGTGCCAGCAGCCCTAACGGGGAATATGGCTACACCTTC	CASSPNGEYGYTF
TRBV7-9	NA	TRBJ1-6	NA	TGTGCCAGCAGCCTCCACGGGATAGATAATTCACCCCTCCACTTT	CASSLHGIDNSPLHF
TRBV3-1/TRBV3-2	NA	TRBJ2-1	NA	TGTGCCACTGCCGGGACAAGTTACAATGAGCAGTTCTTC	CATAGTSYNEQFF